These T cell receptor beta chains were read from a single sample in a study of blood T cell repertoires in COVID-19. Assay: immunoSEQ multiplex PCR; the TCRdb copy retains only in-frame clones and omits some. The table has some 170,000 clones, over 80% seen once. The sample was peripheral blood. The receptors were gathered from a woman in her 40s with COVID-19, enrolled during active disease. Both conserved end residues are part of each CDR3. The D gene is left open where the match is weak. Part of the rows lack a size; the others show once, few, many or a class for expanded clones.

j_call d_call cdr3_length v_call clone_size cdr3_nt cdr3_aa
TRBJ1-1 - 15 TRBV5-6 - TGTGCCAGCACCCCTAGGACAGTTTCAAACACTGAAGCTTTCTTT CASTPRTVSNTEAFF
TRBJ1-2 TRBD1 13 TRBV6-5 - TGTGCCAGCCAACGGGACAGGGCTGATGGCTACACCTTC CASQRDRADGYTF
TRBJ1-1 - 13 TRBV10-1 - TGCGCCAGCAGGAGACAGCCGAACACTGAAGCTTTCTTT CASRRQPNTEAFF
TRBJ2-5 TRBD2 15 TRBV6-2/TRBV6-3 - TGTGCCAGCAGTCGGACTAGCGGGGGGGGGAAGACCCAGTACTTC CASSRTSGGGKTQYF
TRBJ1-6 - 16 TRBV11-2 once TGTGCCAGCAGCCTAGGGACAAGCTCCTATAATTCACCCCTCCACTTT CASSLGTSSYNSPLHF
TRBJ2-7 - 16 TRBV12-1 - TGTGCCAGCAGCGGTCCTCAACAGGGAATCGGCTACGAGCAGTACTTC CASSGPQQGIGYEQYF
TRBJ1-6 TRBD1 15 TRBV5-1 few TGCGCCAGCAGCTCCGAACAGGGGGCCAATTCACCCCTCCACTTT CASSSEQGANSPLHF
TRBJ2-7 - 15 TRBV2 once TGTGCCAGCCGAGGAGGGCATCACTTTACCTACGAGCAGTACTTC CASRGGHHFTYEQYF
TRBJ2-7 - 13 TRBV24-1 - TGTGCCACTTCCAGGGCGTACTCCTACGAGCAGTACTTC CATSRAYSYEQYF
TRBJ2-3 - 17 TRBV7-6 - TGTGCCAGCAGCCGCCAAACAGGGAGCGAGGTAGCAGATACGCAGTATTTT CASSRQTGSEVADTQYF
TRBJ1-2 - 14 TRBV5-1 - TGCGCCAGCAGCCCGGGAGAGCCTAACTATGGCTACACCTTC CASSPGEPNYGYTF
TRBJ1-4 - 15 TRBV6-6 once TGTGCCAGCAGTTCCGACAGAGCAACTAATGAAAAACTGTTTTTT CASSSDRATNEKLFF
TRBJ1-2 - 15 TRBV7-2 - TGTGCCAGCAGCTTATTCAAAGGCTCAGCGGAGGGCTACACCTTC CASSLFKGSAEGYTF
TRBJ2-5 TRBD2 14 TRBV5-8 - TGTGCCAGCAGCCGCGGGACTAGCGGTGAGACCCAGTACTTC CASSRGTSGETQYF
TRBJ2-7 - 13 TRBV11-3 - TGTGCCAGCAGCTTAGACGGGACCTACGAGCAGTACTTC CASSLDGTYEQYF
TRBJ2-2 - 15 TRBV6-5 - TGTGCCAGCAGTCCCCCCAGGGTGGACACCGGGGAGCTGTTTTTT CASSPPRVDTGELFF
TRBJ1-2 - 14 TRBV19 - TGTGCCAGTAGTGCAGGGAGGTCGAACTATGGCTACACCTTC CASSAGRSNYGYTF
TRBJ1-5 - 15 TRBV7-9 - TGTGCCAGCAGCCCGCCGGGTGTGGGCAATCAGCCCCAGCATTTT CASSPPGVGNQPQHF
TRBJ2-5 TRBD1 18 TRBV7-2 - TGTGCCAGCAGCTTAGAAGTGACAGGGTTTAGGTACCAAGAGACCCAGTACTTC CASSLEVTGFRYQETQYF
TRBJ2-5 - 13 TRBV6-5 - TGTGCCAGCAATGCGTGGTCCCAAGAGACCCAGTACTTC CASNAWSQETQYF
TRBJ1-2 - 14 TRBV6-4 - TGTGCCAGCAGTCGGGTCTTTCAAAGCTATGGCTACACCTTC CASSRVFQSYGYTF
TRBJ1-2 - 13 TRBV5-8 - TGTGCCAGCAGCCTACGACAAGCCTATGGCTACACCTTC CASSLRQAYGYTF
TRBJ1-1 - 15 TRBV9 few TGTGCCAGCAGCCCGGGAGGTGTCATGAACACTGAAGCTTTCTTT CASSPGGVMNTEAFF